This passage covers 7 T cell receptor beta chains from one sample sequenced in a study of a mutant IDH1 vaccine in newly diagnosed glioma. These receptors' antigens are unknown. The sample's time point: week 47, end of study. Doses comprised 300 ug of mutant IDH1 20-mer peptide each, plus topical imiquimod. Sequencing was performed with immunoSEQ multiplex PCR; in TCRdb, only in-frame clones are kept and a portion is missing. The profile covers some 62,000 clones, with around four fifths appearing a single time and more than 3% taken by the ten largest. The sample in question was PBMCs, obtained from a glioma patient whose treatment included an IDH1 peptide vaccine. These receptors were obtained from a man in his thirties or forties with glioma.

This rearrangement joins TRBV18 to TRBJ2-7; 7 nucleotides align to TRBD2. Germline loops: CDR1 KGHSH, CDR2 LQKENI. V shed 3 bases and J 2 bases; nucleotides not matched to a gene: 4. CDR3 size: 14 residues. The DNA of the CDR3 is TGTGCCAGCTCACCGGGGAGCGGGGCCTACGAGCAGTACTTC. Translated: CASSPGSGAYEQYF.

The chain combines TRBV20-1 with TRBJ2-7; no reliable D call. The V end was cut by 2 bases, the J end by 4 bases, with 6 bases between. Germline values: CDR1 DFQATT, CDR2 SNEGSKA (reference sequence). CDR3 length: 11 amino acids. CDR3 sequence reads: CSARTQYEQYF. The CDR3 region has the DNA TGCAGTGCTAGAACTCAGTACGAGCAGTACTTC.

The rearrangement uses TRBV6-5 and TRBJ1-6; 8 bases match TRBD1. The CDR3 contains 15 residues. V shed 6 bases, J shed 5 bases, and the junction held 6 bases outside the gene matches. Germline values: CDR1 MNHEY, CDR2 SVGAGI. The CDR3 spells CASRDRAGDNSPLHF. The CDR3 DNA reads TGTGCCAGCAGGGACAGGGCCGGGGATAATTCACCCCTCCACTTT.

This chain joins TRBV15 and TRBJ2-3; 9 bases map to TRBD1. The V and J ends lost 3 bases and 10 bases, in that order; junction bases with no gene match: 11. The CDR3 is made up of 15 amino acids. Germline loops: CDR1 LNHNV, CDR2 YYDKDF (reference sequence). Here the CDR3 reads CATSSFRDRASSQYF. In DNA form, the CDR3 reads TGTGCCACCAGCAGCTTCCGGGACAGGGCCTCATCGCAGTATTTT.

V usage is TRBV6-6 and J usage is TRBJ1-2; TRBD1 agrees at 8 bases. V was clipped by 6 bases and J by 2 bases; unmatched bases: 5. This CDR3 is built from 14 residues. In germline, CDR1 is MNHNY, CDR2 SVGAGI (reference sequence). The CDR3 nucleotides are TGTGCCAGCAGGCCCGGACAGGGAAACTATGGCTACACCTTC. The encoded protein is CASRPGQGNYGYTF.

This clone occurred a few times. V and J are TRBV4-1 and TRBJ1-5; 8 nucleotides line up with TRBD1. J lost 0 bases, V lost 3 bases, and 19 bases had no gene match. In germline, CDR1 is MGHRA, CDR2 YSYEKL. This CDR3 spans 21 amino acids. The CDR3 here is CASSHGTGSTINPYSNQPQHF. For the CDR3, the DNA is TGCGCCAGCAGCCACGGGACAGGTAGCACGATCAACCCATATAGCAATCAGCCCCAGCATTTT.

The chain uses TRBV6-6 and TRBJ1-5, with 8 positions matching TRBD1. CDR3 size: 15 residues. Germline V gives CDR1 MNHNY, CDR2 SVGAGI (reference sequence). The V segment lost 6 bases and the J segment 3 bases; nucleotides outside the gene matches: 7. CDR3 in amino acids: CASRPRTGLNQPQHF. The CDR3, as DNA: TGTGCCAGCAGGCCCAGGACAGGGCTCAATCAGCCCCAGCATTTT.